This T cell receptor beta chain was obtained from a study of tumor-infiltrating lymphocytes in primary liver carcinoma. Broader study findings: Tumor specimens were characterized by a significantly higher top-250-clone fraction than blood (p = 0.039). Tumor-blood pairs (like tumor-adjacent pairs) overlapped less than tumor region pairs did.

This clonotype was detected once. Its antigen is unidentified. The junction had 20 bases not matched to a gene; V was cut back by 4 bases and J by 3 bases. The CDR3 is 19 residues long. Germline assignment: CDR1 MGHRA and CDR2 YSYEKL. TCR beta cDNA was reverse-transcribed from approximately 0.45 ug of total RNA. The reaction used a constant-region primer and ProtoScript II reverse transcriptase. Nested multiplex PCR, run for three rounds with slightly modified ARM-PCR, yielded TCR beta libraries. Rounds one and two of PCR, each of 10 cycles, were primed with TRBV1-TRBV30 forward primers and a C-beta reverse primer. In TCRdb, the multiplex PCR reads were re-called with MiXCR into one record per CDR3 protein. This table has about 320,000 distinct CDR3 sequences, about 60% appearing once. Germline DNA was extracted alongside blood RNA, which was obtained from unsorted whole blood.

This sequence was found in a man in his forties with primary liver carcinoma and hepatitis B virus infection. The sequenced sample consisted of peripheral blood. This chain joins TRBV4-1 and TRBJ2-7; 8 bases align to TRBD1. The chain's CDR3 is CASSPSTGGSASAYYEQYF. As DNA, the CDR3 is TGCGCCAGCAGCCCCAGTACAGGGGGTTCAGCGTCAGCCTACTACGAGCAGTACTTC.